This passage covers 7 T cell receptor beta chains from one sample sequenced in a study of OX40 agonist ivuxolimab in advanced cancers. Clones were read by immunoSEQ multiplex PCR, and TCRdb kept only the in-frame ones, dropping some. The data hold roughly 120,000 clones, with 85% to 95% observed a single time. The sample was CD4+ or CD8+ T cells sorted from blood, taken in a trial of the OX40 agonist ivuxolimab. The receptors derive from an adult with an advanced solid tumor such as melanoma, head and neck, liver or kidney cancer.

The J gene is TRBJ2-5, the V gene TRBV11-2; D tentatively reads TRBD1 or TRBD2 (5 bases each). V was trimmed by 5 bases and J by 8 bases, leaving 9 bases between them. The CDR3 loop spans 11 amino acids. The V gene's germline CDR1 is SGHAT and CDR2 FQNNGV. CDR3 bases: TGTGCCAGCAGCCTCCGGGACACCCAGTACTTC. Its protein is CASSLRDTQYF.

This clone occurred once. The gene calls are TRBV19 and TRBJ2-2; TRBD2 might be the D (5 bases). The germline V gene encodes CDR1 LNHDA and CDR2 SQIVND (reference sequence). V lost 5 bases and J 6 bases, leaving 16 bases between the germline ends. CDR3 length: 15 amino acids. The DNA of the CDR3 is TGTGCCAGTAGTTGGTGGACTGAACTCGCCGGGGAGCTGTTTTTT. Protein: CASSWWTELAGELFF.

A single count supports this clone. The chain employs TRBV6-5 and TRBJ1-2; D not resolved. Germline V lookup: CDR1 MNHEY, CDR2 SVGAGI. V lost 6 bases to trimming and J lost 5 bases, with 13 bases between them. This CDR3 comprises 13 residues. Here the CDR3 reads CASRSPAVYGYTF. Here the CDR3 DNA reads TGTGCCAGCAGATCCCCCGCAGTTTATGGCTACACCTTC.

J is TRBJ2-3 and V is TRBV7-8; a possible D gene is TRBD1 (5 bases). V was cut by 5 bases and J by 3 bases, with 15 bases left in between. The CDR3 spans 15 residues. CDR1 and CDR2 (germline): SGHVS, FQNEAQ. CDR3 bases: TGTGCCAGCAGCCCAAACTCAGGGTGGACAGATACGCAGTATTTT. Protein: CASSPNSGWTDTQYF. Together with reference TRBV7-8 and TRBJ2-3, the CDR3 gives the full variable domain: GAGVSQSPRYKVAKRGQDVALRCDPISGHVSLFWYQQALGQGPEFLTYFQNEAQLDKSGLPSDRFFAERPEGSVSTLKIQRTQQEDSAVYLCASSPNSGWTDTQYFGPGTRLTVL.

This clone showed up just once. In nucleotides, the CDR3 is TGTGCCAGCAGTGAGGGACAGGGGGCGGACGAGCAGTACTTC. It encodes CASSEGQGADEQYF. The chain employs TRBV6-1 and TRBJ2-7, with 12 bases that match TRBD1. Per germline, CDR1 MNHNS and CDR2 SASEGT. There are 14 residues in the CDR3. V dropped 3 bases and J dropped 5; count of bases not matched to a gene: 2.

The chain recombines TRBV14 with TRBJ2-6, with D unclear. The CDR3 runs 14 residues. The germline CDR1 and CDR2 sequences are SGHDN and FVKESK. Trimming stripped 3 bases from V and 1 base from J, with 4 bases between. The CDR3 region is CASSHTSGANVLTF. CDR3 sequence (DNA): TGTGCCAGCAGCCATACTTCTGGGGCCAACGTCCTGACTTTC.

The V and J genes are TRBV11-2 and TRBJ2-3, with 13 bases aligning to TRBD2. CDR1 SGHAT and CDR2 FQNNGV come from the germline V gene. The CDR3 sequence is 18 residues long. Germline trimming cut 3 bases from V and 4 bases from J; bases unmatched to any gene: 10. The CDR3 loop is CASSLVLAGGPSADTQYF. CDR3 sequence (DNA): TGTGCCAGCAGCTTGGTACTAGCGGGAGGGCCCTCTGCAGATACGCAGTATTTT.